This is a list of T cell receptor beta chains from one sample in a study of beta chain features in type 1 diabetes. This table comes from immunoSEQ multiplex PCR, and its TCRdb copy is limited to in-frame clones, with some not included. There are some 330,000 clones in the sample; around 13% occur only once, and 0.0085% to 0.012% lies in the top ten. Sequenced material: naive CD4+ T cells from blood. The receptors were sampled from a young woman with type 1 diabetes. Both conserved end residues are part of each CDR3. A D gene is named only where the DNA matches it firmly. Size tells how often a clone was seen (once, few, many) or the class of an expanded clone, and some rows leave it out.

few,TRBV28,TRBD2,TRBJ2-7,TGTGCCAGCAGTGGATTAGCGGGCTTAGTCTACGAGCAGTACTTC,CASSGLAGLVYEQYF
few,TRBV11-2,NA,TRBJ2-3,TGTGCCAGCAGCTTCGTTCTCACAGATACGCAGTATTTT,CASSFVLTDTQYF
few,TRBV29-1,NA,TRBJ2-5,TGCAGCGTTGACGCGGGCGCCGGAGAGACCCAGTACTTC,CSVDAGAGETQYF
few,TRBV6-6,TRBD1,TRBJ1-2,TGTGCCAGCAGTCTTCCGGGACAGGAGGATGGCTACACCTTC,CASSLPGQEDGYTF
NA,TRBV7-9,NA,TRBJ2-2,TGTGCCAGCCTTGGGCGGGTCCCGGACGGGGAGCTGTTTTTT,CASLGRVPDGELFF
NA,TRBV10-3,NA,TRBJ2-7,TGTGCCATCAGTGAGGTGAGGAGCTCCTACGAGCAGTACTTC,CAISEVRSSYEQYF
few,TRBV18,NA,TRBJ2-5,TGTGCCAGCTCCCTAAACAGGTTGGAGACCCAGTACTTC,CASSLNRLETQYF
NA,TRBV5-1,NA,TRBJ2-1,TGCGCCAGCAGCTTGGCGGGAAACTCCTACAATGAGCAGTTCTTC,CASSLAGNSYNEQFF
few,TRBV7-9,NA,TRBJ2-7,TGTGCCAGCCGGGATTCCTACGAGCAGTACTTC,CASRDSYEQYF
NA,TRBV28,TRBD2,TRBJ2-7,TGTGCCAGCAGCTCCCTACGAAGGTCCAGCGGGGTCCTAAACGAGCAGTACTTC,CASSSLRRSSGVLNEQYF
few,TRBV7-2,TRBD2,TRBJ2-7,TGTGCCAGCAGCGTAAGGACTAGTTCTGGCTACGAGCAGTACTTC,CASSVRTSSGYEQYF
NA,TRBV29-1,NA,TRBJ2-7,TGCAGCGTCTCGCGGAAATCCTACGAGCAGTACTTC,CSVSRKSYEQYF
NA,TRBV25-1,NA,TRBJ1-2,TGTGCCAGCAGGGGAGCAGGGGTCGGCTACACCTTC,CASRGAGVGYTF
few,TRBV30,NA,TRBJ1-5,TGTGCCTGGAGTGGGTCTTTCGGCGGGCTCCGCACATTGAGCAATCAGCCCCAGCATTTT,CAWSGSFGGLRTLSNQPQHF
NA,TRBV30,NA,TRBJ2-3,TGTGCCTGGAGTCAGGGGCTCACAGATACGCAGTATTTT,CAWSQGLTDTQYF
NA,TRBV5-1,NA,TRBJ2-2,TGCGCCAGCAGCTTGACAGGGTCGGCCACCGGGGAGCTGTTTTTT,CASSLTGSATGELFF
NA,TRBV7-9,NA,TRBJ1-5,TGTGCCAGCAGCTCAGGGGATGGGGATCAGCCCCAGCATTTT,CASSSGDGDQPQHF
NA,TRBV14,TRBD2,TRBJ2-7,TGTGCCAGCAGCCAGGTCCCTGCGGGAGTGGGCGAGCAGTACTTC,CASSQVPAGVGEQYF
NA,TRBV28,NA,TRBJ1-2,TGTGCCAGCGGGCAATCCCCGGGCTACACCTTC,CASGQSPGYTF
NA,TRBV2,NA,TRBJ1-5,TGTGCCAGCAGTGAAGAAGCCTTTTACCAGCCCCAGCATTTT,CASSEEAFYQPQHF
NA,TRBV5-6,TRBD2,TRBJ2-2,TGTGCCAGCAGCCCCCTAGCGGGAGCGAACACCGGGGAGCTGTTTTTT,CASSPLAGANTGELFF
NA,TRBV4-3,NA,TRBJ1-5,TGCGCCAGCAGCGGCCCCCATAGCAATCAGCCCCAGCATTTT,CASSGPHSNQPQHF
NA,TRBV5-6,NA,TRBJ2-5,TGTGCCAGCGCGCGGTCCCATGAGACCCAGTACTTC,CASARSHETQYF
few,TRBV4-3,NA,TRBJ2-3,TGCGCCAGCAGCCAAGGCGGGGCCAGCACAGATACGCAGTATTTT,CASSQGGASTDTQYF
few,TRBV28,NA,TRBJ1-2,TGTGCCAGCAGTTTTCTGGAGGGCTACACCTTC,CASSFLEGYTF
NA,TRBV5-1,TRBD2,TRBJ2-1,TGCGCCAGCAGAAGAAACCCGGGACTAGCGAGCTACAATGAGCAGTTCTTC,CASRRNPGLASYNEQFF
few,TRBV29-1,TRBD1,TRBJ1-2,TGCAGCGTTTCGACAGGGGTTAATCAAGGCTACACCTTC,CSVSTGVNQGYTF
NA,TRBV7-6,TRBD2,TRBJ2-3,TGTGCCAGCAGCTCCCGAGCGGGGAGCACAGATACGCAGTATTTT,CASSSRAGSTDTQYF
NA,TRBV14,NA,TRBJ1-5,TGTGCCAGCAGCCCGCCGGGTCGGTATTGGAATCAGCCCCAGCATTTT,CASSPPGRYWNQPQHF
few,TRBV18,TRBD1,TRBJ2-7,TGTGCCAGCTCGAGCCGGGACAGGACCCTCTTC,CASSSRDRTLF
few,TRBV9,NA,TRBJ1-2,TGTGCCAGCAGCGTAGCTGTTGGGGCTCGCTACACCTTC,CASSVAVGARYTF
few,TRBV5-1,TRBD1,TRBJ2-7,TGCGCCAGCAGCACCGGGACAGCCTACGAGCAGTACTTC,CASSTGTAYEQYF
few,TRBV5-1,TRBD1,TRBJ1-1,TGCGCCAGCAGCCTGACAGGGTCGAACACTGAAGCTTTCTTT,CASSLTGSNTEAFF
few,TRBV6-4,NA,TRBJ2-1,TGTGCCAGCAGCGCGACCCTGCGGGGCTACAATGAGCAGTTCTTC,CASSATLRGYNEQFF
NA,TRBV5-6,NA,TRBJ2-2,TGTGCCAGCAGCTTGGAAGTGACAGGGCGGGATAGGGAGCTGTTTTTT,CASSLEVTGRDRELFF
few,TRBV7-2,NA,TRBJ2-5,TGTGCCAGCAGCTTAGCGACGGGAGAGGCAGAGACCCAGTACTTC,CASSLATGEAETQYF
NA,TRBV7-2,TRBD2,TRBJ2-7,TGTGCCAGCAGCTTAGTAGTTCTAGCGGGGATCAACTACGAGCAGTACTTC,CASSLVVLAGINYEQYF
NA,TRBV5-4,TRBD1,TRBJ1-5,TGTGCCAGCAGCCATGGGACAGGGATCAGAGGAGCCACGAATCAGCCCCAGCATTTT,CASSHGTGIRGATNQPQHF
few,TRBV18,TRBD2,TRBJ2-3,TGTGCCAGCTCACCCGGGACTAGCGGGAGCGCAGATACGCAGTATTTT,CASSPGTSGSADTQYF
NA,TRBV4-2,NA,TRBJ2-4,TGTGCCAGCAGCTTGACAGGATCTACTTTAGCCAAAAACATTCAGTACTTC,CASSLTGSTLAKNIQYF
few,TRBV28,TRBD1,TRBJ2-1,TGTGCCAGCAGTTCCGGGACAGGGGGCAGTGAGCAGTTCTTC,CASSSGTGGSEQFF
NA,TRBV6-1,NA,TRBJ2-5,TGTGCCAGCCGTTTTGAGACCCAGTACTTC,CASRFETQYF
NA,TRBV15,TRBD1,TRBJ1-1,TGTGCCACCAGCGCGCAGGGGGCCACTGAAGCTTTCTTT,CATSAQGATEAFF
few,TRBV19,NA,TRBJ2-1,TGTGCCAGTAGTATAATCCGCAGGGTCAATGAGCAGTTCTTC,CASSIIRRVNEQFF
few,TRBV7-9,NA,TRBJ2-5,TGTGCCAGCACCCTCAATCGGGAGACCCAGTACTTC,CASTLNRETQYF
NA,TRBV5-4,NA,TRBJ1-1,TGTGCCAGCAACCTCGGGCGGGGAGGGACTGAAGCTTTCTTT,CASNLGRGGTEAFF
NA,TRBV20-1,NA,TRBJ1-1,TGCAGTGCTAGTGGGACAATGGCTTTCTTT,CSASGTMAFF
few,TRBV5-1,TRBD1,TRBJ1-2,TGCGCCAGCGACTCCGGACAGGGGGCCTATGGCTACACCTTC,CASDSGQGAYGYTF
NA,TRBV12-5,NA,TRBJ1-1,TGTGCTAGTGGTTTGTCAGGGAACACTGAAGCTTTCTTT,CASGLSGNTEAFF
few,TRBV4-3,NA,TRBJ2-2,TGCGCCAGCAGCCAAGAGGGGGGTGCGAACACCGGGGAGCTGTTTTTT,CASSQEGGANTGELFF
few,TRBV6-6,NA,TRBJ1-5,TGTGCCAGCATCTCTGGGCCTCTTCGGAATCAGCCCCAGCATTTT,CASISGPLRNQPQHF
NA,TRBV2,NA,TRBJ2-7,TGTGCCAGCAGTGTAGGGGCCGCGCAGTACTTC,CASSVGAAQYF
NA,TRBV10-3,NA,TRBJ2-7,TGTGCCATCAGTGGACAATACGAGCAGTACTTC,CAISGQYEQYF
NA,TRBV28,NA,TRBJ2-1,TGTGCCAGCGGCCTAGCAGATGAGCAGTTCTTC,CASGLADEQFF
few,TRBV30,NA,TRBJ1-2,TGTGCCTGGACAGGGCGAAACTATGGCTACACCTTC,CAWTGRNYGYTF
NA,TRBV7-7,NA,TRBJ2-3,TGTGCTAGCAGCTTAGTTGGCGGTAGCACAGATACGCAGTATTTT,CASSLVGGSTDTQYF
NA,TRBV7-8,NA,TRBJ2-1,TGTGCCAGCAGCCCTGGGGGGGGGCGTGAGCAGTTCTTC,CASSPGGGREQFF
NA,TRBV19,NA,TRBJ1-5,TGTGCCAGTAGTGTGATTCTCTTTTTCGGACGGCGGGGCGATCAGCCCCAGCATTTT,CASSVILFFGRRGDQPQHF